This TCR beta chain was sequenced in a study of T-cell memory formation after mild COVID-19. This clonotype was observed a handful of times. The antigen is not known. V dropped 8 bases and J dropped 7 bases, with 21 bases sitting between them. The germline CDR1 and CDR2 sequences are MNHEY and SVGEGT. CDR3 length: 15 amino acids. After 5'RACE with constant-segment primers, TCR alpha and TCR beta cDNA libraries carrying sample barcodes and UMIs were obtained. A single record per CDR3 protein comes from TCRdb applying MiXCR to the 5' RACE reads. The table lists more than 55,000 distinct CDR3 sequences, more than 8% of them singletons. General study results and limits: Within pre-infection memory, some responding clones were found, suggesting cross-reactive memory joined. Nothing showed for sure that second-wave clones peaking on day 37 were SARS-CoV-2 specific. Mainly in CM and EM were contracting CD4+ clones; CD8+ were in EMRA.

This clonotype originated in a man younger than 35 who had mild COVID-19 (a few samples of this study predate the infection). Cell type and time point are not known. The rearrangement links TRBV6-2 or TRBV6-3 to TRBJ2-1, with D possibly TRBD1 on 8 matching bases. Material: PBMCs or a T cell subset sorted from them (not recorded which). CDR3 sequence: CASLKPDRGGNEQFF. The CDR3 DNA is TGTGCCAGCCTGAAACCAGACAGGGGAGGGAATGAGCAGTTCTTC.